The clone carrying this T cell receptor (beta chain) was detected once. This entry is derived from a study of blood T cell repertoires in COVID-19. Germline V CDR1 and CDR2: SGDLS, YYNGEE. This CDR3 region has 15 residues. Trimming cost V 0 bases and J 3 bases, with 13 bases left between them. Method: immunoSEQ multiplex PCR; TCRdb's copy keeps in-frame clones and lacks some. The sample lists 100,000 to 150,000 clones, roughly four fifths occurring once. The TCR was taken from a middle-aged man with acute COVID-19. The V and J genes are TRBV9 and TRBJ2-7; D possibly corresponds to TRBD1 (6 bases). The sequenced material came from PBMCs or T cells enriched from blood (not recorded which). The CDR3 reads CASSVESRGGYEQYF. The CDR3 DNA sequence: TGTGCCAGCAGCGTAGAGTCCAGGGGCGGCTACGAGCAGTACTTC.